These T cell receptor beta chains were read from a single sample in a study of blood T cell repertoires in COVID-19. Assay used: immunoSEQ multiplex PCR; TCRdb lists only in-frame clones, some missing. The repertoire has roughly 100,000 clones, around four fifths of them found once; the top ten carry about 4.8%. Sequencing was done on a sample of peripheral blood. These receptors all stem from a man in his fifties or sixties with acute or convalescent COVID-19. CDR3s include the opening cysteine and the closing phenylalanine or tryptophan. D genes are given only for firm matches. The size field is filled for only some rows; it gives once, few, many or a size class.

V gene: TRBV7-2
J gene: TRBJ1-1
D gene: TRBD1
clone size: .
CDR3 protein: CASSPRRGQGPEAFF
CDR3 DNA: TGTGCCAGCAGCCCTCGAAGAGGACAGGGCCCTGAAGCTTTCTTT

V gene: TRBV11-3
J gene: TRBJ1-1
D gene: .
clone size: .
CDR3 protein: CASNTLQRGAGAEAFF
CDR3 DNA: TGTGCCAGCAACACACTCCAACGGGGGGCCGGCGCTGAAGCTTTCTTT

V gene: TRBV7-2
J gene: TRBJ2-2
D gene: TRBD1
clone size: .
CDR3 protein: CASSLIPGQPITGELFF
CDR3 DNA: TGTGCCAGCAGCTTAATTCCGGGACAGCCTATCACCGGGGAGCTGTTTTTT

V gene: TRBV27
J gene: TRBJ2-7
D gene: TRBD2
clone size: .
CDR3 protein: CASSKREGYYEQYF
CDR3 DNA: TGTGCCAGCAGCAAGCGGGAGGGATACTACGAGCAGTACTTC

V gene: TRBV27
J gene: TRBJ2-7
D gene: TRBD1
clone size: .
CDR3 protein: CASSFLGTGFSYEQYF
CDR3 DNA: TGTGCCAGCAGTTTTCTCGGGACAGGGTTTTCCTACGAGCAGTACTTC

V gene: TRBV9
J gene: TRBJ2-7
D gene: .
clone size: .
CDR3 protein: CASSARDSYSYEQYF
CDR3 DNA: TGTGCCAGCAGCGCCCGGGACTCCTACTCCTACGAGCAGTACTTC

V gene: TRBV27
J gene: TRBJ2-1
D gene: .
clone size: .
CDR3 protein: CAIRRVGSYNEQFF
CDR3 DNA: TGTGCCATCCGGAGAGTTGGATCCTACAATGAGCAGTTCTTC

V gene: TRBV5-4
J gene: TRBJ1-5
D gene: .
clone size: .
CDR3 protein: CASSLGGAKSNQPQHF
CDR3 DNA: TGTGCCAGCAGCTTAGGGGGGGCTAAGAGCAATCAGCCCCAGCATTTT

V gene: TRBV5-1
J gene: TRBJ1-5
D gene: .
clone size: .
CDR3 protein: CASSFGGDQPQHF
CDR3 DNA: TGCGCCAGCAGCTTTGGGGGCGATCAGCCCCAGCATTTT

V gene: TRBV19
J gene: TRBJ1-1
D gene: .
clone size: .
CDR3 protein: CASSRQGSTEAFF
CDR3 DNA: TGTGCCAGTAGTCGGCAGGGTTCCACTGAAGCTTTCTTT

V gene: TRBV4-1
J gene: TRBJ2-5
D gene: .
clone size: .
CDR3 protein: CASSQWRQETQYF
CDR3 DNA: TGCGCCAGCAGCCAATGGCGGCAAGAGACCCAGTACTTC

V gene: TRBV6-5
J gene: TRBJ1-1
D gene: .
clone size: .
CDR3 protein: CASNSGGHTEAFF
CDR3 DNA: TGTGCCAGCAATTCGGGGGGGCACACTGAAGCTTTCTTT

V gene: TRBV7-6
J gene: TRBJ1-3
D gene: TRBD1
clone size: .
CDR3 protein: CASSPGQGPGNTIYF
CDR3 DNA: TGTGCCAGCAGCCCCGGACAGGGCCCTGGAAACACCATATATTTT

V gene: TRBV6-5
J gene: TRBJ1-5
D gene: .
clone size: once
CDR3 protein: CASSYLLGQPQHF
CDR3 DNA: TGTGCCAGCAGTTACCTCCTCGGGCAGCCCCAGCATTTT

V gene: TRBV7-2
J gene: TRBJ2-7
D gene: TRBD2
clone size: once
CDR3 protein: CASSPSTSSNGYEQYF
CDR3 DNA: TGTGCCAGCAGCCCATCGACTAGCTCGAACGGGTACGAGCAGTACTTC

V gene: TRBV30
J gene: TRBJ2-1
D gene: TRBD2
clone size: .
CDR3 protein: CAWSGTSGKNSYNEQFF
CDR3 DNA: TGTGCCTGGAGTGGGACTAGCGGGAAGAACTCCTACAATGAGCAGTTCTTC

V gene: TRBV10-3
J gene: TRBJ2-2
D gene: TRBD1
clone size: .
CDR3 protein: CAISEGTGDTGELFF
CDR3 DNA: TGTGCCATCAGTGAAGGGACAGGGGACACCGGGGAGCTGTTTTTT

V gene: TRBV28
J gene: TRBJ2-5
D gene: TRBD2
clone size: .
CDR3 protein: CASSLWTGGPRETQYF
CDR3 DNA: TGTGCCAGCAGTTTATGGACGGGAGGGCCTAGAGAGACCCAGTACTTC

V gene: TRBV28
J gene: TRBJ1-6
D gene: .
clone size: few
CDR3 protein: CASSSRFPLHF
CDR3 DNA: TGTGCCAGCAGCTCCCGGTTTCCCCTCCACTTT

V gene: TRBV27
J gene: TRBJ2-5
D gene: .
clone size: .
CDR3 protein: CATGTMRETQYF
CDR3 DNA: TGTGCCACCGGAACAATGAGGGAGACCCAGTACTTC

V gene: TRBV15
J gene: TRBJ2-2
D gene: TRBD1
clone size: .
CDR3 protein: CATSRGGPGGSNTGELFF
CDR3 DNA: TGTGCCACCAGCAGAGGGGGACCAGGGGGTTCGAACACCGGGGAGCTGTTTTTT

V gene: TRBV5-5
J gene: TRBJ2-1
D gene: TRBD2
clone size: .
CDR3 protein: CASSLEGAGVYNEQFF
CDR3 DNA: TGTGCCAGCAGCTTGGAGGGAGCGGGAGTTTACAATGAGCAGTTCTTC

V gene: TRBV5-1
J gene: TRBJ2-1
D gene: TRBD2
clone size: .
CDR3 protein: CASSGGLNYNEQFF
CDR3 DNA: TGCGCCAGCAGCGGGGGACTAAACTACAATGAGCAGTTCTTC

V gene: TRBV9
J gene: TRBJ2-3
D gene: TRBD1
clone size: .
CDR3 protein: CASSVVGRGLTDTQYF
CDR3 DNA: TGTGCCAGCAGCGTAGTCGGCAGGGGGCTTACAGATACGCAGTATTTT

V gene: TRBV14
J gene: TRBJ2-7
D gene: TRBD1
clone size: .
CDR3 protein: CASSRTGYDYEQYF
CDR3 DNA: TGTGCCAGCAGCCGGACAGGGTACGACTACGAGCAGTACTTC

V gene: TRBV29-1
J gene: TRBJ2-1
D gene: TRBD2
clone size: .
CDR3 protein: CSAGGLATYNEQFF
CDR3 DNA: TGCAGCGCGGGGGGGCTAGCGACCTACAATGAGCAGTTCTTC

V gene: TRBV2
J gene: TRBJ2-7
D gene: TRBD2
clone size: few
CDR3 protein: CATLAGGGPRAYEQYF
CDR3 DNA: TGTGCCACCTTGGCGGGGGGAGGGCCCAGAGCCTACGAGCAGTACTTC

V gene: TRBV29-1
J gene: TRBJ2-2
D gene: .
clone size: .
CDR3 protein: CSVRVTVSNTGELFF
CDR3 DNA: TGCAGCGTTCGGGTAACCGTTTCGAACACCGGGGAGCTGTTTTTT

V gene: TRBV5-1
J gene: TRBJ2-2
D gene: .
clone size: .
CDR3 protein: CASSLAQGNTGELFF
CDR3 DNA: TGCGCCAGCAGCTTGGCGCAGGGGAACACCGGGGAGCTGTTTTTT

V gene: TRBV29-1
J gene: TRBJ2-3
D gene: .
clone size: .
CDR3 protein: CSVDEAAASTQYF
CDR3 DNA: TGCAGCGTTGATGAGGCGGCGGCGAGTACGCAGTATTTT

V gene: TRBV5-1
J gene: TRBJ1-3
D gene: TRBD1
clone size: few
CDR3 protein: CASSYGTAFPGSGNTIYF
CDR3 DNA: TGCGCCAGCAGCTACGGGACAGCCTTTCCGGGCTCTGGAAACACCATATATTTT

V gene: TRBV7-9
J gene: TRBJ1-2
D gene: TRBD1
clone size: once
CDR3 protein: CASSLVGGEEYGYTF
CDR3 DNA: TGTGCCAGCAGCCTGGTAGGGGGCGAAGAATATGGCTACACCTTC

V gene: TRBV7-2
J gene: TRBJ1-5
D gene: .
clone size: .
CDR3 protein: CASSLLRDQPQHF
CDR3 DNA: TGTGCCAGCAGCTTACTCCGCGATCAGCCCCAGCATTTT

V gene: TRBV7-2
J gene: TRBJ2-6
D gene: TRBD1
clone size: .
CDR3 protein: CASSPTGMGSSGANVLTF
CDR3 DNA: TGTGCCAGCAGTCCGACAGGGATGGGGAGCTCTGGGGCCAACGTCCTGACTTTC

V gene: TRBV18
J gene: TRBJ1-6
D gene: .
clone size: .
CDR3 protein: CASSLEGSPLHF
CDR3 DNA: TGTGCCAGCTCGCTGGAGGGGTCGCCCCTCCACTTT

V gene: TRBV19
J gene: TRBJ2-5
D gene: .
clone size: .
CDR3 protein: CASSTTGQETQYF
CDR3 DNA: TGTGCCAGTAGTACAACAGGGCAAGAGACCCAGTACTTC

V gene: TRBV6-5
J gene: TRBJ1-1
D gene: .
clone size: .
CDR3 protein: CASSYGRNTEAFF
CDR3 DNA: TGTGCCAGCAGTTACGGCCGGAACACTGAAGCTTTCTTT

V gene: TRBV25-1
J gene: TRBJ2-1
D gene: .
clone size: few
CDR3 protein: CASMAKGFRGEQFF
CDR3 DNA: TGTGCCAGCATGGCCAAGGGGTTTAGGGGTGAGCAGTTCTTC